What follows are 14 T cell receptor beta chains derived from one specimen sequenced in a study of CD8 T cells in Susac syndrome. A quantity of roughly 0.5 to 1 ug RNA underwent reverse transcription using random hexamers. From the immunoSEQ multiplex PCR reads, TCRdb called clonotypes with MiXCR, one entry per CDR3 protein. The sample holds approximately 120,000 distinct CDR3 sequences, under 95% seen once. Sequencing input: CD8+ T cells from PBMCs. These receptors were obtained from a human donor in good health.

This clonotype was seen only a few times. V is TRBV6-2 or TRBV6-3 and J is TRBJ2-7; D gene unclear. V lost 0 bases and J lost 0, with 9 bases in between. The CDR3 extends over 15 amino acids. Germline CDR1 MNHEY, CDR2 SVGEGT. This CDR3 is CASSYSLLSSYEQYF. CDR3 sequence (DNA): TGTGCCAGCAGTTACTCCCTTCTCAGCTCCTACGAGCAGTACTTC.

The chain joins TRBV29-1 to TRBJ1-1; 7 bases map to TRBD1. The J segment lost 1 base and the V segment lost 6 bases, leaving 14 bases of the junction unmatched. The CDR3 spans 16 residues. Germline CDR1 SQVTM, CDR2 ANQGSEA. CDR3 region: CSVQVGQVGGNTEAFF. The CDR3 region has the DNA TGCAGCGTACAAGTTGGACAGGTGGGAGGGAACACTGAAGCTTTCTTT.

CDR3 amino acids: CASSRDSYSNQPQHF. CDR3 in DNA: TGTGCCAGCAGTCGGGACAGTTATAGCAATCAGCCCCAGCATTTT. The chain links TRBV6-2 or TRBV6-3 to TRBJ1-5, with 7 bases matching TRBD1. V was pared by 5 bases and J by 0 bases, with 4 bases of the junction left unmatched. The germline gives CDR1 MNHEY, CDR2 SVGEGT. This CDR3 is 15 amino acids long.

The genes are TRBV13 and TRBJ1-2, with D unclear. Looked up from germline, CDR1 is PRHDT and CDR2 is FYEKMQ (reference sequence). There are 13 residues in the CDR3. The V gene lost 5 bases and the J gene lost 5 bases, with 12 bases spanning the gap. This CDR3 is CASSAGLGYGYTF. CDR3 nucleotide sequence: TGTGCCAGCAGCGCCGGCTTAGGGTATGGCTACACCTTC.

J is TRBJ2-1 and V is TRBV29-1, with TRBD1 as a possible D gene (5 bases). Trimming pared 6 bases from V and 4 bases from J, leaving 19 bases between. Germline CDR1 is SQVTM and CDR2 is ANQGSEA. The CDR3 extends over 15 amino acids. CDR3 sequence (DNA): TGCAGCGTGGACGGCTTAGGGGCGACTTACAATGAGCAGTTCTTC. Translating gives CSVDGLGATYNEQFF.

The V and J genes are TRBV3-1 and TRBJ1-2, with 8 positions matching TRBD1. Trimming at V came to 6 bases and at J to 7 bases, leaving 4 bases not matched to a gene. Germline V CDR1 and CDR2: LGHDT, YNNKEL (reference sequence). The CDR3 runs to 12 residues. The CDR3 nucleotides read TGTGCCAGCAGTCCGACAGGGGCTGGCTACACCTTC. Protein: CASSPTGAGYTF.

This clonotype has just a few counts. This sequence joins TRBV29-1 and TRBJ1-1; D gene uncertain. This CDR3 has 13 residues. Germline-derived CDR1 and CDR2 are SQVTM and ANQGSEA. V shed 0 bases and J shed 5 bases, with 10 bases lying between them. The CDR3 coding sequence is TGCAGCGTTGAAGATCAAGGGTTGACTGAAGCTTTCTTT. Amino acid sequence: CSVEDQGLTEAFF.

The rearrangement uses TRBV13 and TRBJ2-7; TRBD1 aligns across 7 bases. The V segment lost 4 bases and the J segment 0 bases; nucleotides outside the gene matches: 9. Looked up from germline, CDR1 is PRHDT and CDR2 is FYEKMQ (reference sequence). The CDR3 is 16 residues long. The CDR3 coding sequence is TGTGCCAGCAGCTCGCAACAGGGGATGAACTCCTACGAGCAGTACTTC. It is translated as CASSSQQGMNSYEQYF.

The V call is TRBV7-9, the J call TRBJ2-3; D is ambiguous. V shed 5 bases and J shed 1 base, with 13 bases lying between them. The CDR3 covers 15 residues. CDR1 is SEHNR, CDR2 FQNEAQ, per germline (reference sequence). CDR3: CASSPKGFGTDTQYF. The CDR3 DNA reads TGTGCCAGCAGCCCCAAAGGGTTTGGCACAGATACGCAGTATTTT.

The gene calls are TRBV2 and TRBJ1-3; 7 bases fit TRBD1. Germline loops: CDR1 SNHLY, CDR2 FYNNEI. The J segment lost 7 bases and the V segment lost 8 bases, leaving 14 bases of the junction unmatched. This CDR3 contains 15 residues. The CDR3, as DNA: TGTGCCAGCGGGGACAGCCCTATGGCCTGGAACACCATATATTTT. Translation: CASGDSPMAWNTIYF.

V usage is TRBV29-1 and J usage is TRBJ1-1; no firm D call. Trimming removed 7 bases from V and 7 bases from J, with 13 bases in between. This CDR3 region has 11 residues. CDR1 SQVTM and CDR2 ANQGSEA come from the germline V gene. The CDR3 coding sequence is TGCAGCGCCCGCCCGGGCAGTGAAGCTTTCTTT. Translation: CSARPGSEAFF.

The chain combines TRBV6-1 with TRBJ2-2; D ambiguous. Germline lookup yields CDR1 MNHNS and CDR2 SASEGT. The CDR3 runs 14 residues. The V end lost 4 bases, the J end lost 0 bases, and 6 bases lay between the germline ends. The CDR3 region has the DNA TGTGCCAGCAGTGTCGACCCGAACACCGGGGAGCTGTTTTTT. Translation gives CASSVDPNTGELFF.

In its sample, this clonotype was seen a few times. The chain combines TRBV5-4 with TRBJ2-7; a possible D gene is TRBD2 (6 bases). The CDR3 totals 14 residues. The germline V gene has CDR1 SGHNT and CDR2 YYREEE (reference sequence). V lost 5 bases and J 1 base, leaving 13 bases between the germline ends. The CDR3 sequence is CASSSGTRSYEQYF. The CDR3, as DNA: TGTGCCAGCAGTTCTGGGACTCGTTCCTACGAGCAGTACTTC.

V gene TRBV2 combines with J gene TRBJ1-2; D not certain. The CDR3 totals 15 residues. CDR1 SNHLY and CDR2 FYNNEI come from the germline V gene. The ends were cut back, 3 bases at V and 8 bases at J, with 19 bases in the middle. The CDR3 DNA follows: TGTGCCAGCAGTGATTTGTTGGACGCCCTAGGGGGCTACACCTTC. Residues: CASSDLLDALGGYTF. The full variable domain, completed using reference TRBV2 and TRBJ1-2, is EPEVTQTPSHQVTQMGQEVILRCVPISNHLYFYWYRQILGQKVEFLVSFYNNEISEKSEIFDDQFSVERPDGSNFTLKIRSTKLEDSAMYFCASSDLLDALGGYTFGSGTRLTVV.